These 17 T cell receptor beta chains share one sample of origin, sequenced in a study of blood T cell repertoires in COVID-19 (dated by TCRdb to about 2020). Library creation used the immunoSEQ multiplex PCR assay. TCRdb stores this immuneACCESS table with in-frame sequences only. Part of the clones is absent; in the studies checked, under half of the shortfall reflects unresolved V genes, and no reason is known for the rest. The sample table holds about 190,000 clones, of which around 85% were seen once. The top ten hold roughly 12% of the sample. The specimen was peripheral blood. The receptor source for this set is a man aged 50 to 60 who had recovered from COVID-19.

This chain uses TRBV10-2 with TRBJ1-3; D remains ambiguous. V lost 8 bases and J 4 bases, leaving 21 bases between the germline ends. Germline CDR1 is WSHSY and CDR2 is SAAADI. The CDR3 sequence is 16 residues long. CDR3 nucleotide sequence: TGCGCCAGCCCCATCCCCGGGAGAAAATGGGGAAACACCATATATTTT. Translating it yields CASPIPGRKWGNTIYF.

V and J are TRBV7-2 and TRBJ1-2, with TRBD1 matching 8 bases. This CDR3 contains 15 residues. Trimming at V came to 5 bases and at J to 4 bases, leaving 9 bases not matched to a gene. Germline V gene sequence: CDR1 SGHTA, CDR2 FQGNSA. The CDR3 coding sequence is TGTGCCAGCAGCCCACAGGGGGGACAGGTCTATGGCTACACCTTC. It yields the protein CASSPQGGQVYGYTF.

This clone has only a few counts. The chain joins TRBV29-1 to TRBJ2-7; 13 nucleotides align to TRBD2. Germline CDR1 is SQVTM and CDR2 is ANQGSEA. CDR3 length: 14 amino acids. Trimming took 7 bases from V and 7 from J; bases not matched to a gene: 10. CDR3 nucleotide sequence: TGCAGCGCGAAGGGACTAGCGGGAAGAGAAGAGCAGTACTTC. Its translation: CSAKGLAGREEQYF.

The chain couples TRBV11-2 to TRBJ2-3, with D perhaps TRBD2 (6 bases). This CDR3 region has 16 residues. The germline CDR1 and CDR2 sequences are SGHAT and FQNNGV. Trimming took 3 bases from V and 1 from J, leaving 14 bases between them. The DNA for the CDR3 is TGTGCCAGCAGCTTCCCTTGGGGAGGAGGCACAGATACGCAGTATTTT. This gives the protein CASSFPWGGGTDTQYF.

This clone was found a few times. The chain's CDR3 is CASSLLGRDTYNEQFF. The CDR3 DNA reads TGTGCCAGCAGCTTATTGGGTCGGGACACCTACAATGAGCAGTTCTTC. This chain uses TRBV7-3 with TRBJ2-1, with D possibly being TRBD1 (6 bases). The germline CDR1 and CDR2 sequences are SGHTA and FQGTGA. CDR3 length: 16 amino acids. The V end was cut by 2 bases, the J end by 2 bases, with 13 bases between.

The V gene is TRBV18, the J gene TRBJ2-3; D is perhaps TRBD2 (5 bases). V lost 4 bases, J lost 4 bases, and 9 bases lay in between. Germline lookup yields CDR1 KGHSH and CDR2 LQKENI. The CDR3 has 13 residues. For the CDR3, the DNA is TGTGCCAGCTCACGGGGTAGCGCAGATACGCAGTATTTT. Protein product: CASSRGSADTQYF.

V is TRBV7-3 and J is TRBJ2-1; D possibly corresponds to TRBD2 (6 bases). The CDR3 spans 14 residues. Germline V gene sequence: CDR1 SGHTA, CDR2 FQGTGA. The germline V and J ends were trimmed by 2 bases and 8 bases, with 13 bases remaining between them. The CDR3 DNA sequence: TGTGCCAGCAGCTTAGATTTAGCGGCACATGAGCAGTTCTTC. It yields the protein CASSLDLAAHEQFF.

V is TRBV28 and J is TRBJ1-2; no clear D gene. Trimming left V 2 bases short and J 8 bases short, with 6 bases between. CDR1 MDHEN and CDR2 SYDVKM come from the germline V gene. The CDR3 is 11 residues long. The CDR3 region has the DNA TGTGCCAGCAGTTTAAGAGGGGGCTACACCTTC. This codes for CASSLRGGYTF.

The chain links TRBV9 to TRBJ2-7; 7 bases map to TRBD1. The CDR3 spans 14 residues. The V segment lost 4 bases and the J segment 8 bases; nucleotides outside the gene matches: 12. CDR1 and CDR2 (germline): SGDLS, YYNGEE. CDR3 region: CASSPGDSTPKQYF. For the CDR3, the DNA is TGTGCCAGCAGCCCCGGGGACAGCACCCCGAAGCAGTACTTC.

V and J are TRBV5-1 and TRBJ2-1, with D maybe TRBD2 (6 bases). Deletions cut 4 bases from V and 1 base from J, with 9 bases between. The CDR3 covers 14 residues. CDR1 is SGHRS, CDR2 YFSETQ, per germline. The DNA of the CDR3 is TGCGCCAGCAGCGGCGGGACTTCCTACAATGAGCAGTTCTTC. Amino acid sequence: CASSGGTSYNEQFF.

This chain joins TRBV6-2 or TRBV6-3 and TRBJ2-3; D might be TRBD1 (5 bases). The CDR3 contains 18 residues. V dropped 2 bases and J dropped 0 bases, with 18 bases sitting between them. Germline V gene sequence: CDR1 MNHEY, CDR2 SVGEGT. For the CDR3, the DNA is TGTGCCAGCAGTTACACCCAGGGCAGAACCTCTAGCACAGATACGCAGTATTTT. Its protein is CASSYTQGRTSSTDTQYF.

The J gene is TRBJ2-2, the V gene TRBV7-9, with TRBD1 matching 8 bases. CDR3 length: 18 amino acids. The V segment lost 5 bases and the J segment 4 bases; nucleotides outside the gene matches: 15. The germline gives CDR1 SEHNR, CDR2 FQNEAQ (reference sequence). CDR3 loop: CASSQGQGLQPITGELFF. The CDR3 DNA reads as TGTGCCAGCAGCCAAGGACAGGGCCTCCAACCGATCACCGGGGAGCTGTTTTTT.

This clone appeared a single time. CDR3 residues: CASSERVAGGAGELFF. As DNA, the CDR3 is TGTGCCAGCAGTGAACGGGTAGCGGGTGGAGCCGGGGAGCTGTTTTTT. The chain recombines TRBV2 with TRBJ2-2; 7 bases agree with TRBD2. The CDR3 is 16 amino acids. V shed 2 bases, J shed 6 bases, and the junction held 9 bases outside the gene matches. Germline V gene lookup returns CDR1 SNHLY and CDR2 FYNNEI.

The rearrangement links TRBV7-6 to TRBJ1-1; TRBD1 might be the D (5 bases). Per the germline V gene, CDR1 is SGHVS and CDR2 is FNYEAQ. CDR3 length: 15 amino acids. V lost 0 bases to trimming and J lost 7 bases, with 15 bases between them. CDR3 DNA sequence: TGTGCCAGCAGCTTAGCTAGAGGACATATTGATGAAGCTTTCTTT. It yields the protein CASSLARGHIDEAFF.

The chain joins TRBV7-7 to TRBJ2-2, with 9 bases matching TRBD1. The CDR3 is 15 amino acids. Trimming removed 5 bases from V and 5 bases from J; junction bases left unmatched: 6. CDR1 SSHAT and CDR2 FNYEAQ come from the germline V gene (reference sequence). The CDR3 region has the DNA TGTGCCAGCAGCCGTGGGACAGGGCGTACCGGGGAGCTGTTTTTT. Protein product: CASSRGTGRTGELFF.

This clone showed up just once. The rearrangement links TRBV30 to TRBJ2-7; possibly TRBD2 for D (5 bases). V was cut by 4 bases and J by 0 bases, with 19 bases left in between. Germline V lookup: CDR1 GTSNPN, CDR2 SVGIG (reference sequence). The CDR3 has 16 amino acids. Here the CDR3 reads CAWKAGADYRSYEQYF. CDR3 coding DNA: TGTGCCTGGAAGGCAGGCGCCGACTACCGCTCCTACGAGCAGTACTTC. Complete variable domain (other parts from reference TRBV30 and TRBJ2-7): SQTIHQWPATLVQPVGSPLSLECTVEGTSNPNLYWYRQAAGRGLQLLFYSVGIGQISSEVPQNLSASRPQDRQFILSSKKLLLSDSGFYLCAWKAGADYRSYEQYFGPGTRLTVT.

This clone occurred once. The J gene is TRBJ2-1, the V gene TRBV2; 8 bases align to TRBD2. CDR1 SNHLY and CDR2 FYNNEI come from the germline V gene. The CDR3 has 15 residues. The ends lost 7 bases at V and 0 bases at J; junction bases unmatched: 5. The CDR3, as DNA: TGTGCCAGCAACCCCGGGAGGGGCTCCTACAATGAGCAGTTCTTC. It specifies CASNPGRGSYNEQFF.